Described below is a single T cell receptor (beta chain) sequence and its context. Its antigen is not known. Germline V lookup: CDR1 SGHRS, CDR2 YFSETQ. This CDR3 is built from 14 residues. Trimming took off 0 bases at V and 4 bases at J, with 9 bases between the two ends. These data belong to a study of CD8+CD57+ T cells in acquired aplastic anemia. Study-level points and caveats: Shared by patients and controls, twenty-nine CD8+ CDR3s were abundant in patients.

Genomic DNA served as template for TCR beta VDJ and CDR3 profiling. TCRdb used MiXCR to reprocess the reads, holding one entry per CDR3 protein. The sample holds about 270,000 distinct CDR3 sequences; 45% to 70% are singletons and the top ten take approximately 8%. The TCR originated in a human donor with severe aplastic anemia or a healthy control (not recorded which). Sequencing was done on a sample of sorted CD4+, CD8+, or CD8+CD57+ T cells (not recorded which) from PBMCs. The chain combines TRBV5-1 with TRBJ2-3; possible D gene TRBD2, 6 bases. The CDR3 nucleotides are TGCGCCAGCAGCTTGGGGGGGGTTTCAGATACGCAGTATTTT. Amino acid sequence: CASSLGGVSDTQYF. Complete variable domain (other parts from reference TRBV5-1 and TRBJ2-3): KAGVTQTPRYLIKTRGQQVTLSCSPISGHRSVSWYQQTPGQGLQFLFEYFSETQRNKGNFPGRFSGRQFSNSRSEMNVSTLELGDSALYLCASSLGGVSDTQYFGPGTRLTVL.